These T cell receptor beta chains were read from a single sample in a study of identical twins. TCRdb itself ran the 5' RACE reads through MiXCR, one entry per CDR3 protein. In the table there are 430,000 or so distinct CDR3 sequences, about 24% of which are singletons. The sample was also reused in another study, on T cells expressing NK-cell markers.

The material sequenced was CD4+ T cells sorted from blood. The source is a woman aged 18-29 years in good health. Each CDR3 is given with its conserved first and last residue. The D gene is left open where the match is weak. Clone size is given for some rows only: seen once, a few or many times, or a class if the clone is expanded.

size: .; J: TRBJ1-5; D: .; V: TRBV20-1; CDR3: CSAIQQAARYSNQPQHF; DNA: TGCAGTGCTATTCAACAGGCAGCGAGATATAGCAATCAGCCCCAGCATTTT
size: many; J: TRBJ1-3; D: .; V: TRBV12-3/TRBV12-4; CDR3: CASSPNRANTIYF; DNA: TGTGCCAGCAGCCCCAATAGGGCGAACACCATATATTTT
size: .; J: TRBJ2-5; D: .; V: TRBV2; CDR3: CASSVASSLETQYF; DNA: TGTGCCAGCAGTGTTGCCAGTTCGTTAGAGACCCAGTACTTC
size: few; J: TRBJ2-2; D: .; V: TRBV4-2; CDR3: CASSAITGELFF; DNA: TGTGCCAGCAGCGCGATAACCGGGGAGCTGTTTTTT
size: few; J: TRBJ2-3; D: TRBD1; V: TRBV5-1; CDR3: CASSSVGTGTQYF; DNA: TGCGCCAGCAGCTCGGTCGGGACAGGGACGCAGTATTTT
size: few; J: TRBJ2-5; D: TRBD1; V: TRBV6-1; CDR3: CASSKTGILETQYF; DNA: TGTGCCAGCAGTAAGACAGGGATCCTGGAGACCCAGTACTTC
size: few; J: TRBJ2-7; D: .; V: TRBV20-1; CDR3: CSARVGTSKYEQYF; DNA: TGCAGTGCTAGAGTGGGGACTTCTAAATACGAGCAGTACTTC
size: .; J: TRBJ2-3; D: .; V: TRBV10-1; CDR3: CASSVTETGTDTQYF; DNA: TGCGCCAGCAGTGTAACGGAGACGGGCACAGATACGCAGTATTTT
size: few; J: TRBJ2-3; D: TRBD2; V: TRBV29-1; CDR3: CSVVRGANTDTQYF; DNA: TGCAGCGTTGTGCGGGGGGCCAACACAGATACGCAGTATTTT
size: .; J: TRBJ2-3; D: .; V: TRBV6-5; CDR3: CASSSTPRADTQYF; DNA: TGTGCCAGCAGTTCCACCCCTAGAGCCGATACGCAGTATTTT
size: once; J: TRBJ1-1; D: .; V: TRBV20-1; CDR3: CSARDRWQRNTEAFF; DNA: TGCAGTGCTAGAGATCGATGGCAGAGGAACACTGAAGCTTTCTTT
size: .; J: TRBJ1-2; D: .; V: TRBV14; CDR3: CASSQDWSAGYTF; DNA: TGTGCCAGCAGCCAAGATTGGTCAGCGGGCTACACCTTC
size: .; J: TRBJ2-2; D: TRBD1; V: TRBV5-1; CDR3: CASSATGTGKLFF; DNA: TGCGCCAGCAGCGCGACAGGGACCGGGAAGCTGTTTTTT
size: .; J: TRBJ2-1; D: .; V: TRBV6-2/TRBV6-3; CDR3: CASSYSALSSYNEQFF; DNA: TGTGCCAGCAGTTACTCCGCTTTGAGCTCCTACAATGAGCAGTTCTTC
size: .; J: TRBJ2-5; D: .; V: TRBV7-9; CDR3: CASSLVRVETQYF; DNA: TGTGCCAGCAGCTTAGTAAGGGTGGAGACCCAGTACTTC
size: .; J: TRBJ1-2; D: .; V: TRBV4-2; CDR3: CASSQELGGMGYGYTF; DNA: TGTGCCAGCAGCCAAGAACTAGGGGGTATGGGCTATGGCTACACCTTC
size: few; J: TRBJ1-6; D: .; V: TRBV10-3; CDR3: CATTAGTASGGLHF; DNA: TGTGCCACCACCGCCGGGACCGCCTCAGGTGGACTCCACTTT
size: .; J: TRBJ2-3; D: TRBD2; V: TRBV7-7; CDR3: CASSCPGLAGGRTDTQYF; DNA: TGTGCTAGCAGCTGCCCGGGACTAGCGGGGGGCCGCACAGATACGCAGTATTTT
size: .; J: TRBJ2-2; D: .; V: TRBV7-8; CDR3: CASSLRRSGELFF; DNA: TGTGCCAGCAGCCTCAGGCGGAGCGGGGAGCTGTTTTTT
size: few; J: TRBJ2-7; D: TRBD2; V: TRBV7-2; CDR3: CASSSSSGGPHEQYF; DNA: TGTGCCAGCAGTTCATCTAGCGGGGGGCCCCACGAGCAGTACTTC
size: .; J: TRBJ1-2; D: .; V: TRBV9; CDR3: CASSGGEILNYGYTF; DNA: TGTGCCAGCAGCGGAGGGGAAATCCTCAACTATGGCTACACCTTC
size: .; J: TRBJ2-7; D: TRBD1; V: TRBV18; CDR3: CASSRQGASAEQYF; DNA: TGTGCCAGCTCACGACAGGGGGCGAGTGCCGAGCAGTACTTC
size: many; J: TRBJ1-1; D: .; V: TRBV3-1; CDR3: CASSQDPRPTEAFF; DNA: TGTGCCAGCAGCCAAGATCCCCGCCCCACTGAAGCTTTCTTT
size: .; J: TRBJ2-1; D: .; V: TRBV10-3; CDR3: CAISESLSGGEQFF; DNA: TGTGCCATCAGTGAGTCGCTTAGCGGAGGTGAGCAGTTCTTC
size: few; J: TRBJ2-7; D: TRBD2; V: TRBV15; CDR3: CATRTSGSYEQYF; DNA: TGTGCCACCAGAACTAGCGGGTCTTACGAGCAGTACTTC
size: .; J: TRBJ2-3; D: .; V: TRBV4-2; CDR3: CASSQDHRGGGTDTQYF; DNA: TGTGCCAGCAGCCAAGATCACAGGGGGGGTGGGACAGATACGCAGTATTTT
size: few; J: TRBJ2-7; D: .; V: TRBV20-1; CDR3: CSASRGGYYEQYF; DNA: TGCAGTGCTAGCCGGGGAGGCTACTACGAGCAGTACTTC
size: .; J: TRBJ2-1; D: TRBD1; V: TRBV19; CDR3: CASTTSGTGRFIGVFF; DNA: TGTGCCAGTACCACGTCCGGGACAGGGAGGTTTATAGGCGTGTTCTTC
size: .; J: TRBJ1-5; D: .; V: TRBV6-2/TRBV6-3; CDR3: CASTVTSLYSNQPQHF; DNA: TGTGCCAGCACCGTGACTAGCCTTTATAGCAATCAGCCCCAGCATTTT
size: .; J: TRBJ2-2; D: .; V: TRBV12-3/TRBV12-4; CDR3: CASSKGRVGELFF; DNA: TGTGCCAGCAGTAAAGGCCGGGTCGGGGAGCTGTTTTTT
size: .; J: TRBJ1-2; D: .; V: TRBV6-1; CDR3: CASSGQVFANYGYTF; DNA: TGTGCCAGCAGTGGACAGGTTTTCGCTAACTATGGCTACACCTTC
size: .; J: TRBJ2-1; D: TRBD2; V: TRBV7-2; CDR3: CASSLSSGRADEQFF; DNA: TGTGCCAGCAGCTTGAGTAGCGGGAGGGCCGATGAGCAGTTCTTC
size: .; J: TRBJ1-5; D: .; V: TRBV7-2; CDR3: CASSPQRDQPQHF; DNA: TGTGCCAGCAGCCCTCAGAGGGATCAGCCCCAGCATTTT
size: .; J: TRBJ1-1; D: .; V: TRBV20-1; CDR3: CSASGWEMNTEAFF; DNA: TGCAGTGCTAGTGGGTGGGAAATGAACACTGAAGCTTTCTTT
size: .; J: TRBJ1-2; D: .; V: TRBV6-2/TRBV6-3; CDR3: CASSYRINYGYTF; DNA: TGTGCCAGCAGTTATCGTATAAACTATGGCTACACCTTC
size: few; J: TRBJ1-2; D: .; V: TRBV7-2; CDR3: CASSLRTYTF; DNA: TGTGCCAGCAGCCTACGGACCTACACCTTC
size: .; J: TRBJ2-2; D: .; V: TRBV5-1; CDR3: CASSSTVSNTGELFF; DNA: TGCGCCAGCAGTTCTACAGTGAGCAACACCGGGGAGCTGTTTTTT
size: .; J: TRBJ2-7; D: .; V: TRBV6-6; CDR3: CARCYGVSYEQYF; DNA: TGTGCCAGATGCTACGGGGTCTCCTACGAGCAGTACTTC
size: .; J: TRBJ2-1; D: TRBD2; V: TRBV9; CDR3: CATSWGLGDQREQFF; DNA: TGTGCCACCTCGTGGGGACTAGGGGACCAACGGGAGCAGTTCTTC
size: .; J: TRBJ1-6; D: .; V: TRBV5-6; CDR3: CASSLVAAKNSPLHF; DNA: TGTGCCAGCAGCTTGGTGGCGGCGAAGAATTCACCCCTCCACTTT
size: .; J: TRBJ2-1; D: TRBD2; V: TRBV5-6; CDR3: CASSYSLLAEHYNEQFF; DNA: TGTGCCAGCAGCTACTCCCTACTAGCGGAACACTACAATGAGCAGTTCTTC
size: .; J: TRBJ1-4; D: .; V: TRBV27; CDR3: CASSPRTNEKLFF; DNA: TGTGCCAGCAGTCCCAGGACAAATGAAAAACTGTTTTTT
size: .; J: TRBJ2-7; D: TRBD1; V: TRBV7-9; CDR3: CASSTRTGGEQYF; DNA: TGTGCCAGCAGCACTCGGACAGGGGGCGAGCAGTACTTC
size: few; J: TRBJ2-3; D: .; V: TRBV2; CDR3: CASSANRDFSDTQYF; DNA: TGTGCCAGCAGTGCAAACAGGGATTTTTCAGATACGCAGTATTTT
size: few; J: TRBJ2-7; D: .; V: TRBV12-3/TRBV12-4; CDR3: CASSLTGPTYEQYF; DNA: TGTGCCAGCAGTTTGACTGGTCCCACCTACGAGCAGTACTTC
size: many; J: TRBJ1-1; D: TRBD1; V: TRBV5-1; CDR3: CASSSQGADTEAFF; DNA: TGCGCCAGCAGCTCACAGGGGGCGGACACTGAAGCTTTCTTT
size: few; J: TRBJ2-1; D: .; V: TRBV3-1; CDR3: CASSQDPNFRSYNEQFF; DNA: TGTGCCAGCAGCCAAGATCCCAATTTCCGCTCCTACAATGAGCAGTTCTTC
size: few; J: TRBJ1-1; D: .; V: TRBV11-2; CDR3: CASSLRERGTEAFF; DNA: TGTGCCAGCAGCTTAAGGGAAAGGGGAACTGAAGCTTTCTTT
size: .; J: TRBJ2-7; D: TRBD2; V: TRBV12-3/TRBV12-4; CDR3: CASSFPSTSSGYPYEQYF; DNA: TGTGCCAGCAGTTTCCCCAGCACCTCTAGCGGGTACCCCTACGAGCAGTACTTC
size: .; J: TRBJ2-5; D: .; V: TRBV30; CDR3: CAWSVQLQETQYF; DNA: TGTGCCTGGAGTGTACAGCTGCAAGAGACCCAGTACTTC